This paragraph reports one T cell receptor beta chain. Antigen: not known. These data are taken from a study of blood T cells in healthy people across ages. Broader study findings: Calculation of diversity from one million T cells yielded estimates considered to be underestimates. The long-lived group displayed more naive CD4+ cells, plus higher diversity, than the aged donors did. Nothing was known about donor CMV status, and this possibly confounded expanded clonotype changes.

CDR1 MDHEN and CDR2 SYDVKM come from the germline V gene. The V end lost 7 bases, the J end lost 1 base, and 2 bases lay between the germline ends. There are 12 residues in the CDR3. Together with a sample-barcoded 5' primer, a J-beta primer mix was included in a second PCR lasting about 6 to 11 cycles. TCRdb reprocessed the 5' RACE reads with MiXCR, giving one entry per CDR3 protein. This sample has around 1,000,000 distinct CDR3 sequences, with roughly two fifths found just once. Total RNA extraction produced at least 5 micrograms (per sample) for the study. This clonotype was obtained from a young man in good health. This chain uses TRBV28 with TRBJ2-6; D not certain. The sequenced sample was blood. The CDR3 is CASNSGANVLTF. CDR3 nucleotides: TGTGCCAGCAATTCTGGGGCCAACGTCCTGACTTTC. Full variable domain (missing parts from reference TRBV28 and TRBJ2-6): DVKVTQSSRYLVKRTGEKVFLECVQDMDHENMFWYRQDPGLGLRLIYFSYDVKMKEKGDIPEGYSVSREKKERFSLILESASTNQTSMYLCASNSGANVLTFGAGSRLTVL.